The clone carrying this T cell receptor (beta chain) occurred a few times. Its antigen is not known. This sample was included in a study of cytomegalovirus exposure and HLA in healthy donors. The PCR contained 60 Vbeta and 13 Jbeta primers. Assay used: immunoSEQ multiplex PCR; TCRdb lists only in-frame clones, some missing. The table records some 130,000 clones, over 50% of them present only once. Whole-study results and caveats: The productive fraction for most TCR beta V segments was about 90% or about 30% in an earlier analysis.

The CDR3 runs 15 residues. V was trimmed by 6 bases and J by 2 bases, leaving 14 bases between them. Germline V gene data show CDR1 as MGHDK and CDR2 as SYGVNS. This rearrangement joins TRBV25-1 to TRBJ1-5; D is undetermined. The receptor was isolated from a human donor in good health. Sequencing was done on a sample of PBMCs. The CDR3 region is CASSGNGQRNQPQHF. Written as DNA, the CDR3 is TGTGCCAGCAGCGGGAATGGGCAGCGCAATCAGCCCCAGCATTTT.